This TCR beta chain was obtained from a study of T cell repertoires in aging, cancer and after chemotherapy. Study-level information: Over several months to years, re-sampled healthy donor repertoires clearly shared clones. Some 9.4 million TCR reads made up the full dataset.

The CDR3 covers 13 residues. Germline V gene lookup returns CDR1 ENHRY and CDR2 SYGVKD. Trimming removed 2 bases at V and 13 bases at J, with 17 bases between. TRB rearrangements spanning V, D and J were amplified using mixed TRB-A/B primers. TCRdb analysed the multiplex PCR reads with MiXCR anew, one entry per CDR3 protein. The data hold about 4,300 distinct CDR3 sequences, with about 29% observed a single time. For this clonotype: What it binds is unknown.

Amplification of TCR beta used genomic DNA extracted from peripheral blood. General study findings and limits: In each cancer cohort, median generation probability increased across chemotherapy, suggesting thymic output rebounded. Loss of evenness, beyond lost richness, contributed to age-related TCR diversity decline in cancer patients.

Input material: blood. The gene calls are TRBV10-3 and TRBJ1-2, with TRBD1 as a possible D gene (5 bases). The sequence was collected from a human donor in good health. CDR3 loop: CAISEPGTVLFTF. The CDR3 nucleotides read TGTGCCATCAGTGAGCCCGGGACGGTCTTGTTCACCTTC.